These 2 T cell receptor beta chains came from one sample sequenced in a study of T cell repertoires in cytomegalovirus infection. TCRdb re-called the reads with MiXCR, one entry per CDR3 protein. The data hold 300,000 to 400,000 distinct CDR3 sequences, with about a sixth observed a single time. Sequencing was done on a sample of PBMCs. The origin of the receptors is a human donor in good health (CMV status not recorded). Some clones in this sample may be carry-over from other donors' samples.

The CDR3 DNA sequence: TGTGCCAGTAGTATAGGGCAGGGGGCGATCGGGGAGCTGTTTTTT. Translating it yields CASSIGQGAIGELFF. The chain has TRBV19 and TRBJ2-2; 8 nucleotides agree with TRBD1. Germline loops: CDR1 LNHDA, CDR2 SQIVND (reference sequence). The CDR3 covers 15 residues. V was clipped by 1 base and J by 7 bases; unmatched bases: 5. Based on the CDR3 plus reference TRBV19 and TRBJ2-2, the full variable domain is DGGITQSPKYLFRKEGQNVTLSCEQNLNHDAMYWYRQDPGQGLRLIYYSQIVNDFQKGDIAEGYSVSREKKESFPLTVTSAQKNPTAFYLCASSIGQGAIGELFFGEGSRLTVL.

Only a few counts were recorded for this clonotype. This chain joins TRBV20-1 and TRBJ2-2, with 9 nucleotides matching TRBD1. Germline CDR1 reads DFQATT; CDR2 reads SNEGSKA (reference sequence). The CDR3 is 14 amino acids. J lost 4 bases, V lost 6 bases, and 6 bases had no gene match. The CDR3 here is CSARDRVRTGELFF. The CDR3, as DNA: TGCAGTGCCCGGGACAGGGTGCGCACCGGGGAGCTGTTTTTT.